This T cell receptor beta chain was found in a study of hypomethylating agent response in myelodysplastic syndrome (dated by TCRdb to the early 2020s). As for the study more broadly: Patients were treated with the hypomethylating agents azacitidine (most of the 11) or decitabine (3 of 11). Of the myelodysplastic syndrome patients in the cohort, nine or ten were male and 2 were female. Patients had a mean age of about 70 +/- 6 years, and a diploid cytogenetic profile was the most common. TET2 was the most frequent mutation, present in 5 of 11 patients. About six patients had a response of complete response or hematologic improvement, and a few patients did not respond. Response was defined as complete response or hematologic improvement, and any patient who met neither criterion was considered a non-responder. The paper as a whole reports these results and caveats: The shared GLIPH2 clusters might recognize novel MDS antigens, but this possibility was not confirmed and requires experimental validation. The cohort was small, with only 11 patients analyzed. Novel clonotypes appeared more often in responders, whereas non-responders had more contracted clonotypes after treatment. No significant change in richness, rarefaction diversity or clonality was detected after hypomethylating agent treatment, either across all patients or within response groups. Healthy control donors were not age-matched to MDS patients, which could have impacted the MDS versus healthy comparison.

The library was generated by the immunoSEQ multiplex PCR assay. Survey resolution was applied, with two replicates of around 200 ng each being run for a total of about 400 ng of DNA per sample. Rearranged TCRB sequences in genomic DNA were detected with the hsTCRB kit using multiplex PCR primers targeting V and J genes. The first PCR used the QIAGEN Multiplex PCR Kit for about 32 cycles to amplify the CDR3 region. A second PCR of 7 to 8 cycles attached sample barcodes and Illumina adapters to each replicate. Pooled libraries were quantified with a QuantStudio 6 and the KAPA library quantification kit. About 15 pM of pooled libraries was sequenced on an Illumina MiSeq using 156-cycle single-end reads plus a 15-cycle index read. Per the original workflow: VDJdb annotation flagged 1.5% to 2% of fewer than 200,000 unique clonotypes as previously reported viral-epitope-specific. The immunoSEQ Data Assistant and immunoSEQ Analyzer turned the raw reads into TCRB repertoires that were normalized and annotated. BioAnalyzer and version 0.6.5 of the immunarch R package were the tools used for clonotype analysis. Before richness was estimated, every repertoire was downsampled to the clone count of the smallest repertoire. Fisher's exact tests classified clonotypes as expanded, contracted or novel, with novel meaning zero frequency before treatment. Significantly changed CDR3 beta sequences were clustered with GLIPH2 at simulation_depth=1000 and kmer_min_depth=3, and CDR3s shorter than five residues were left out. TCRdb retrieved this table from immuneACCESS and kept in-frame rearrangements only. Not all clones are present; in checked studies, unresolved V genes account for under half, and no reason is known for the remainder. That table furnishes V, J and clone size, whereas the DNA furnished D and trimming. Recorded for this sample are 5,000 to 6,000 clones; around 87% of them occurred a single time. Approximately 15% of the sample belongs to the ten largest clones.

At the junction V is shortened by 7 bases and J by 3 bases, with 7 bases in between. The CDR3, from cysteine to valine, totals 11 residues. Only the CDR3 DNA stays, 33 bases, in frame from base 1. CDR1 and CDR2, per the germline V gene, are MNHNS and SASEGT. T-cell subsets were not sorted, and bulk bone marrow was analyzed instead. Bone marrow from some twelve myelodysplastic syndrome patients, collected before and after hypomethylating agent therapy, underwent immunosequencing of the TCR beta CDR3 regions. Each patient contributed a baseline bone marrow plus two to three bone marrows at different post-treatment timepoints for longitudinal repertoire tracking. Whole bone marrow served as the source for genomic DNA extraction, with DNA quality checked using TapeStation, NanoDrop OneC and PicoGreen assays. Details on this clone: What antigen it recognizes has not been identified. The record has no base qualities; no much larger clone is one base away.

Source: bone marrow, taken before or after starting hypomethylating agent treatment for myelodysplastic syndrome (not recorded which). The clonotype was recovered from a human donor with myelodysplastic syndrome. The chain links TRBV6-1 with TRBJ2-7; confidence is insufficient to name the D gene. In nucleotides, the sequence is TGTGCCAGCAATCTGGGCTACGAGCAGTACGTC. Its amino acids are CASNLGYEQYV.